This T cell receptor beta chain came from a study of post-analysis software for immune sequencing data. Overall study: In terms of disease course, relapsing-remitting, secondary progressive and progressive-relapsing multiple sclerosis were included. Study-wide results and limits: Roughly five TRBV segments were more frequent in patients than controls; TRBV5-6, TRBV5-1 and TRBV20-1 belonged to this group. With F measure, samples from one preparation batch clustered together strongly.

J lost 6 bases, V lost 5 bases, and 10 bases had no gene match. Germline V gives CDR1 MNHEY, CDR2 SVGEGT. The CDR3 consists of 17 residues. The TCR beta cDNA libraries contained unique molecular identifiers. TCRdb itself ran the PCR reads through MiXCR, one entry per CDR3 protein. The data show about 760,000 distinct CDR3 sequences, 25% to 30% seen once. In the case of this clonotype: No antigen is known for it.

The sequence was obtained from a girl between 10 and 17 years old with multiple sclerosis. V is TRBV6-2 or TRBV6-3 and J is TRBJ2-2; 12 nucleotides line up with TRBD2. Input material: blood. CDR3 sequence (DNA): TGTGCCAGCAGTCCACCTCTAGCGGGGGGGCCTCCCGGGGAGCTGTTTTTT. It encodes CASSPPLAGGPPGELFF.